The 32 T cell receptor beta chains below all came from one sample that was sequenced in a study of T cells in Graves' hyperthyroidism and ophthalmopathy. Amplification yielded TCR beta CDR3 regions, with RNA transcripts as the source. First-round RT-PCR with HTBI primers amplified the TCR CDR3 region. TCRdb reanalysed the multiplex PCR reads using MiXCR and keeps one entry per CDR3 protein. The sample gives approximately 330,000 distinct CDR3 sequences, 12% to 15% of which show up once; about 37% is in the top ten. The sequenced sample was blood. Receptors originate from a woman aged 40 to 55 with Graves' ophthalmopathy.

This clonotype was observed at least ten times. The V call is TRBV14, the J call TRBJ2-1, with TRBD2 as a possible D gene (6 bases). Deletions cut 2 bases from V and 7 bases from J, with 6 bases between. This CDR3 region has 12 residues. Looked up from germline, CDR1 is SGHDN and CDR2 is FVKESK. CDR3 sequence: CASSQRGNEQFF. DNA of the CDR3: TGTGCCAGCAGCCAACGGGGGAATGAGCAGTTCTTC.

There are many counts of this clonotype. V gene TRBV20-1 combines with J gene TRBJ2-5, with D unclear. The germline V gene has CDR1 DFQATT and CDR2 SNEGSKA (reference sequence). The CDR3 sequence is 16 residues long. Trimming removed 0 bases from V and 6 bases from J, with 20 bases in between. CDR3 sequence reads: CSARDGSAVAAKTQYF. CDR3 sequence (DNA): TGCAGTGCTAGAGATGGGTCGGCAGTAGCTGCGAAGACCCAGTACTTC.

The chain joins TRBV5-1 to TRBJ1-3, with D possibly being TRBD1 (6 bases). The germline CDR1 and CDR2 sequences are SGHRS and YFSETQ. This CDR3 region has 15 residues. Trimming removed 4 bases at V and 0 bases at J, with 11 bases between. The CDR3 is CASSDRTSSGNTIYF. The CDR3 bases are TGCGCCAGCAGCGACAGGACCTCCTCTGGAAACACCATATATTTT.

Only a few counts were recorded for this clonotype. This sequence joins TRBV20-1 and TRBJ2-5; 9 bases are shared with TRBD2. CDR1 is DFQATT and CDR2 is SNEGSKA in the germline V gene (reference sequence). V shed 1 base and J 0 bases; nucleotides not matched to a gene: 15. CDR3 length: 19 amino acids. The CDR3 sequence: CSARGMGTSRLYHQETQYF. The CDR3 coding sequence is TGCAGTGCTAGAGGTATGGGGACTAGCAGACTCTACCACCAAGAGACCCAGTACTTC.

This clonotype was seen more than once but under ten times. The chain recombines TRBV6-1 with TRBJ1-4, with D possibly matching TRBD1 (5 bases). The CDR3 is made up of 18 amino acids. Germline-derived CDR1 and CDR2 are MNHNS and SASEGT. V was clipped by 1 base and J by 7 bases, with 22 bases between them. CDR3 sequence reads: CASSEGNVQDTEGEKLFF. The CDR3, as DNA: TGTGCCAGCAGTGAAGGAAATGTTCAGGACACCGAGGGTGAAAAACTGTTTTTT.

The rearrangement uses TRBV7-9 and TRBJ1-2; TRBD1 agrees at 11 bases. The CDR3 loop spans 16 amino acids. Trimming at V came to 4 bases and at J to 5 bases, leaving 9 bases not matched to a gene. Looked up from germline, CDR1 is SEHNR and CDR2 is FQNEAQ (reference sequence). CDR3 sequence (DNA): TGTGCCAGCAGCTCCGGACAGGGGGCGGTAGGATATGGCTACACCTTC. It encodes CASSSGQGAVGYGYTF. Variable domain in full (rest from reference TRBV7-9 and TRBJ1-2): DTGVSQNPRHKITKRGQNVTFRCDPISEHNRLYWYRQTLGQGPEFLTYFQNEAQLEKSRLLSDRFSAERPKGSFSTLEIQRTEQGDSAMYLCASSSGQGAVGYGYTFGSGTRLTVV.

This clonotype has ten or more counts. The gene calls are TRBV29-1 and TRBJ1-1, with 7 bases that match TRBD1. CDR1 and CDR2 from the germline V gene are SQVTM and ANQGSEA. V lost 4 bases to trimming and J lost 6 bases; unmatched junction nucleotides: 8. This CDR3 spans 13 amino acids. CDR3 sequence reads: CSVGEGAGSEAFF. The DNA for the CDR3 is TGCAGCGTTGGGGAGGGGGCTGGTTCTGAAGCTTTCTTT.

V gene TRBV7-8 combines with J gene TRBJ2-7, with D unclear. Germline CDR1 reads SGHVS; CDR2 reads FQNEAQ. This CDR3 is 18 amino acids long. The V end lost 1 base, the J end lost 0 bases, and 19 bases lay between the germline ends. The DNA for the CDR3 is TGTGCCAGCAGCTTAGTGTCGGCAGGTGCCCTTGTCTCCTACGAGCAGTACTTC. This sequence encodes CASSLVSAGALVSYEQYF.

This chain joins TRBV20-1 and TRBJ2-2; D may be TRBD1 (6 bases). The CDR3 contains 15 residues. V shed 0 bases and J shed 7 bases, with 15 bases lying between them. The germline V gene has CDR1 DFQATT and CDR2 SNEGSKA (reference sequence). The CDR3 nucleotides are TGCAGTGCTAGAGATCGGAGCAGGGGTAACGGGGAGCTGTTTTTT. Amino acid sequence: CSARDRSRGNGELFF.

A note on this clonotype: The junction differs from germline at one of its ends, possibly a read error. The chain couples TRBV5-1 to TRBJ2-1; tentatively, D is TRBD2 (5 bases). Per the germline V gene, CDR1 is SGHRS and CDR2 is YFSETQ. CDR3 length: 13 residues. CDR3 coding DNA: TGTGCCAGCAGCTTTCCATGGAGGAATGAGCAGTTCTTC. Its protein product is CASSFPWRNEQFF.

Many counts were recorded for this clonotype. The chain has TRBV20-1 and TRBJ2-1, with TRBD2 matching over 7 bases. This CDR3 region has 17 residues. V lost 3 bases and J lost 4; bases outside the gene matches: 15. Germline CDR1 DFQATT, CDR2 SNEGSKA (reference sequence). CDR3 loop: CSARDPLRGGPYNEQFF. The CDR3 DNA follows: TGCAGTGCTAGGGACCCTTTACGCGGGGGACCTTACAATGAGCAGTTCTTC.

This clonotype was counted at least ten times. Here the CDR3 DNA reads TGTGCCACCAGTGATTCAGGGTTATGGCGGGAAGGATCAGATACGCAGTATTTT. It translates to CATSDSGLWREGSDTQYF. This rearrangement joins TRBV24-1 to TRBJ2-3, with D tentatively TRBD2 (6 bases). The CDR3 covers 18 residues. Germline V gene data show CDR1 as KGHDR and CDR2 as SFDVKD. V was clipped by 2 bases and J by 4 bases, with 21 bases between them.

V usage is TRBV6-2 or TRBV6-3 and J usage is TRBJ1-6, with D possibly being TRBD1 (6 bases). The V end lost 2 bases, the J end lost 1 base, and 18 bases lay between the germline ends. Germline V CDR1 and CDR2: MNHEY, SVGEGT. The length of the CDR3 is 19 residues. In DNA form, the CDR3 reads TGTGCCAGCAGTTACCAGTTCCGGGGGCGCGGGTCCTATAATTCACCCCTCCACTTT. This encodes CASSYQFRGRGSYNSPLHF.

This clonotype was observed many times. The chain carries TRBV18 and TRBJ1-2, with D maybe TRBD1 (5 bases). Germline assignment: CDR1 KGHSH and CDR2 LQKENI. V was clipped by 6 bases and J by 6 bases, with 14 bases between them. The length of the CDR3 is 13 residues. For the CDR3, the DNA is TGTGCCAGCTCCCCCACAGGTCCCCATGGCTACACCTTC. This translates into CASSPTGPHGYTF.

The table lists this clonotype with a few counts. The J gene is TRBJ1-1, the V gene TRBV29-1; TRBD1 agrees at 9 bases. V lost 8 bases, J lost 1 base, and 11 bases stayed unmatched. From germline, CDR1 is SQVTM and CDR2 ANQGSEA. CDR3 length equals 15 residues. CDR3 amino acids: CSTGQGSFRNTEAFF. In DNA form, the CDR3 reads TGCAGCACCGGACAGGGGTCGTTTCGGAACACTGAAGCTTTCTTT.

The chain carries TRBV5-1 and TRBJ2-3; D is perhaps TRBD2 (6 bases). The CDR3 loop spans 14 amino acids. V lost 2 bases and J 0 bases, leaving 7 bases between the germline ends. Per the germline V gene, CDR1 is SGHRS and CDR2 is YFSETQ. CDR3 coding DNA: TGCGCCAGCAGCTTCGCGGGGAGCACAGATACGCAGTATTTT. It translates to CASSFAGSTDTQYF.

This clonotype has ten or more counts. The chain joins TRBV29-1 to TRBJ2-2, with D possibly matching TRBD1 (6 bases). The germline V gene encodes CDR1 SQVTM and CDR2 ANQGSEA. V was shortened by 4 bases and J by 3 bases, with 12 bases between the two germline ends. The CDR3 runs to 14 residues. The CDR3 spells CSVAFSGDTGELFF. The CDR3 DNA reads as TGCAGCGTTGCCTTCTCAGGGGACACCGGGGAGCTGTTTTTT.

The chain uses TRBV11-2 and TRBJ1-6, with D unclear. Germline V lookup: CDR1 SGHAT, CDR2 FQNNGV. This CDR3 is 14 amino acids long. V lost 4 bases and J lost 9, with 13 bases in between. DNA for the CDR3: TGTGCCAGCAGCTCCGTCAATCGGGGTTCACCCCTCCACTTT. Translated: CASSSVNRGSPLHF.

This clonotype came up a few times. This rearrangement joins TRBV29-1 to TRBJ2-5; weak D call: TRBD2 (6 bases). Trimming left V 5 bases short and J 4 bases short, with 14 bases between. Germline CDR1 SQVTM, CDR2 ANQGSEA. The CDR3 is 13 residues long. In DNA, the CDR3 is TGCAGCGTTACTCGTCTAGCGCGAGAGACCCAGTACTTC. Its translation: CSVTRLARETQYF.

This clonotype was detected ten times or more. This chain connects TRBV11-2 to TRBJ2-5, with a possible D match to TRBD1 (5 bases). CDR1 is SGHAT and CDR2 is FQNNGV in the germline V gene. The CDR3 totals 13 residues. V lost 1 base and J 5 bases, leaving 8 bases between the germline ends. In DNA form, the CDR3 reads TGTGCCAGCAGCTTAGTTGGGGCGGAGACCCAGTACTTC. It specifies CASSLVGAETQYF.

This clonotype was observed at least ten times. This rearrangement joins TRBV3-1 to TRBJ2-7; D gene unclear. The V gene lost 1 base and the J gene lost 6 bases, with 7 bases spanning the gap. The CDR3 is 12 amino acids. Germline V gives CDR1 LGHDT, CDR2 YNNKEL (reference sequence). CDR3 in amino acids: CASSQGVGEQYF. DNA for the CDR3: TGTGCCAGCAGCCAAGGGGTAGGCGAGCAGTACTTC.

The rearrangement links TRBV2 to TRBJ1-2, with TRBD1 identical over 7 bases. CDR1 is SNHLY and CDR2 is FYNNEI in the germline V gene. With V trimmed by 4 bases and J by 7 bases, 3 bases remained unmatched. The CDR3 extends over 12 amino acids. The CDR3 bases are TGTGCCAGCAGTGGGACAGGCCGTGGCTACACCTTC. Amino acid sequence: CASSGTGRGYTF. Full variable domain (rest looked up from reference TRBV2 and TRBJ1-2): EPEVTQTPSHQVTQMGQEVILRCVPISNHLYFYWYRQILGQKVEFLVSFYNNEISEKSEIFDDQFSVERPDGSNFTLKIRSTKLEDSAMYFCASSGTGRGYTFGSGTRLTVV.

The table lists this clonotype with many counts. The rearrangement joins TRBV27 to TRBJ2-7; 7 nucleotides match TRBD2. With V trimmed by 2 bases and J by 2 bases, 3 bases remained unmatched. The CDR3 length is 14 residues. Per the germline V gene, CDR1 is MNHEY and CDR2 is SMNVEV (reference sequence). CDR3 sequence reads: CASSLAGVTYEQYF. The CDR3, as DNA: TGTGCCAGCAGTTTAGCGGGAGTAACCTACGAGCAGTACTTC.

This clonotype was found many times. This chain links TRBV12-3 or TRBV12-4 with TRBJ2-2; D is uncertain. The germline V and J ends were trimmed by 6 bases and 7 bases, with 12 bases remaining between them. The CDR3 is 13 amino acids. The CDR3 loop is CASSRVIVGELFF. The CDR3 DNA follows: TGTGCCAGCAGCCGCGTCATTGTCGGGGAGCTGTTTTTT.

This clonotype was seen only a few times. The chain employs TRBV4-1 and TRBJ1-4, with 8 bases fitting TRBD1. The junction had 10 bases not matched to a gene; V was cut back by 2 bases and J by 5 bases. The CDR3 totals 17 residues. Germline V gives CDR1 MGHRA, CDR2 YSYEKL. The CDR3 DNA sequence: TGCGCCAGCAGCCAAATTGGCAGGGGGCCTGTGAATGAAAAACTGTTTTTT. It translates to CASSQIGRGPVNEKLFF.

This clonotype was observed a handful of times. The chain recombines TRBV7-9 with TRBJ1-6, with D uncertain. Germline V gene lookup returns CDR1 SEHNR and CDR2 FQNEAQ (reference sequence). V lost 6 bases, J lost 7 bases, and 13 bases lay in between. The CDR3 covers 14 residues. The CDR3 sequence is CASSLRAENSPLHF. The CDR3 nucleotides read TGTGCCAGCAGTCTCCGGGCCGAAAATTCACCCCTCCACTTT.

The chain's CDR3 is CSAPVGSQPQHF. The CDR3 DNA reads TGCAGTGCCCCGGTCGGGTCTCAGCCCCAGCATTTT. V and J are TRBV20-1 and TRBJ1-5; no reliable D call. This CDR3 contains 12 residues. CDR1 and CDR2 (germline): DFQATT, SNEGSKA (reference sequence). Trimming removed 6 bases from V and 6 bases from J, with 12 bases in between.

There are many counts of this clonotype. The CDR3 protein is CASSEGWLGNSPLHF. CDR3 coding DNA: TGTGCCAGCAGTGAAGGGTGGTTGGGTAATTCACCCCTCCACTTT. V usage is TRBV6-1 and J usage is TRBJ1-6; D is uncertain. This CDR3 has 15 amino acids. V gave up 1 base and J gave up 6 bases, with 10 bases separating them. Germline values: CDR1 MNHNS, CDR2 SASEGT.

The sample holds many counts of this clonotype. V is TRBV6-1 and J is TRBJ1-5; unclear D gene. The V end was cut by 7 bases, the J end by 5 bases, with 12 bases between. Germline values: CDR1 MNHNS, CDR2 SASEGT. The CDR3 extends over 13 amino acids. CDR3 bases: TGTGCCAGCACCACGGGGTTTTATCAGCCCCAGCATTTT. Protein product: CASTTGFYQPQHF.

The chain couples TRBV7-2 to TRBJ2-5; TRBD1 is a possible D gene (6 bases). The CDR3 length is 13 residues. V lost 7 bases, J lost 4 bases, and 13 bases lay in between. CDR1 SGHTA and CDR2 FQGNSA come from the germline V gene. The DNA of the CDR3 is TGTGCCAGCACCCAGGGGACCGTAGAGACCCAGTACTTC. Translated: CASTQGTVETQYF.

This clonotype has at least ten counts. V and J are TRBV12-3 or TRBV12-4 and TRBJ1-5; tentative D call: TRBD1 (6 bases). With 9 bases removed from V and 1 base from J, the gap between germline ends came to 16 bases. CDR3 size: 15 residues. CDR3 bases: TGTGCCAGTCAGTGGGGGAGGGGGAGCAATCAGCCCCAGCATTTT. Protein sequence: CASQWGRGSNQPQHF.

Regarding this clonotype: Here the CDR3 omits its conserved ending phenylalanine or tryptophan, so a read error is the likely source. The rearrangement links TRBV3-1 to TRBJ1-2, with 10 positions matching TRBD1. Looked up from germline, CDR1 is LGHDT and CDR2 is YNNKEL (reference sequence). V lost 2 bases and J lost 3; bases outside the gene matches: 6. This CDR3 comprises 16 residues. The chain's CDR3 is CASSQISGTGDYGYTS. Written as DNA, the CDR3 is TGTGCCAGCAGCCAAATCTCCGGGACAGGGGACTATGGCTACACCTCC.